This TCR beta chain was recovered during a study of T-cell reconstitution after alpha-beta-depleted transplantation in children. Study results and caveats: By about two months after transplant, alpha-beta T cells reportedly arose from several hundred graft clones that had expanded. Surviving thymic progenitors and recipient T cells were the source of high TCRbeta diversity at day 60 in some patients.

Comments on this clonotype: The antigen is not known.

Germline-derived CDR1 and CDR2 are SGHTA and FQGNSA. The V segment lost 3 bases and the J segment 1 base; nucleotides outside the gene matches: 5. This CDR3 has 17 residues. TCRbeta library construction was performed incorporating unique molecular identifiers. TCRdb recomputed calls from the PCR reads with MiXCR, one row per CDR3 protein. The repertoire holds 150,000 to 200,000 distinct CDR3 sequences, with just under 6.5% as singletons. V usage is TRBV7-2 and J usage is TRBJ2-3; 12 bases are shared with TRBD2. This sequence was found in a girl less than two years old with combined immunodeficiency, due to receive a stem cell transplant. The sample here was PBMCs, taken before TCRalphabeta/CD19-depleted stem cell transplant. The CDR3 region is CASSFLAGGIGTDTQYF. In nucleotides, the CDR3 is TGTGCCAGCAGCTTCCTAGCGGGAGGGATTGGCACAGATACGCAGTATTTT.